The rows below give T cell receptor beta chains drawn from one sample of a study of Graves' ophthalmopathy and Graves' hyperthyroidism. In TCRdb, the multiplex PCR reads were re-called with MiXCR into one record per CDR3 protein. Among around 470,000 distinct CDR3 sequences listed, around 14% were seen once. The sequenced sample was blood. The receptors were gathered from a woman in her 30s with Graves' ophthalmopathy. CDR3s include the opening cysteine and the closing phenylalanine or tryptophan. Fields, in order: J gene, clone size, V gene, D gene, CDR3 protein, CDR3 DNA. A D gene is named only where the DNA matches it firmly. The size of a clone is reported for some rows only, either as once, few or many, or as a class for expanded clones.

>TRBJ1-1|NA|TRBV19|NA
CASSYRPNTEACF
TGTGCCAGTAGTTACCGACCGAACACTGAAGCTTGCTTT
>TRBJ1-2|many|TRBV25-1|TRBD1
CASRRQGGEGGGNYGYTF
TGTGCCAGCAGGCGACAGGGGGGCGAAGGGGGTGGTAACTATGGCTACACCTTC
>TRBJ1-3|few|TRBV3-1|NA
CASSQEIGGSGNTIYF
TGTGCCAGCAGCCAAGAAATAGGGGGCTCTGGAAACACCATATATTTT
>TRBJ1-5|few|TRBV12-3/TRBV12-4|NA
CASSRGAQGVWPQHF
TGTGCCAGCAGCCGGGGGGCACAAGGGGTATGGCCCCAGCATTTT
>TRBJ1-2|many|TRBV12-3/TRBV12-4|NA
CASSFVMGGEGYTF
TGTGCCAGCAGTTTCGTGATGGGGGGCGAAGGCTACACCTTC
>TRBJ2-7|many|TRBV5-1|NA
CASSLVSRLTGEQYF
TGCGCCAGCAGCTTGGTTTCGCGGCTCACGGGCGAGCAGTACTTC
>TRBJ2-7|few|TRBV28|TRBD1
CASGRDREAYEQYF
TGTGCCAGTGGCCGGGACAGGGAGGCCTACGAGCAGTACTTC
>TRBJ2-7|NA|TRBV7-9|TRBD2
CASSLTGGSPYEQYF
TGTGCCAGCAGCTTAACGGGAGGGAGTCCCTACGAGCAGTACTTC
>TRBJ1-1|NA|TRBV19|NA
CASRSPTLKLFF
TGTGCCAGTAGATCACCGACACTGAAGCTTTTCTTT
>TRBJ1-1|few|TRBV14|TRBD1
CASSQATGRTEAFF
TGTGCCAGCAGCCAGGCGACAGGGCGAACTGAAGCTTTCTTT
>TRBJ2-2|many|TRBV5-1|TRBD2
CASSWTTSSTGELFF
TGCGCCAGCAGCTGGACGACTAGCTCCACCGGGGAGCTGTTTTTT
>TRBJ2-2|many|TRBV6-2/TRBV6-3|TRBD2
CASSHPPASGGTGELFF
TGTGCCAGCAGCCATCCCCCGGCTAGCGGAGGTACCGGGGAGCTGTTTTTT
>TRBJ1-1|NA|TRBV12-3/TRBV12-4|NA
CATTPRQSMNTEAFF
TGTGCCACAACACCCAGACAGTCCATGAACACTGAAGCTTTCTTT
>TRBJ1-1|many|TRBV15|TRBD1
CATSRASGTGNWEAFF
TGTGCCACCAGCAGAGCCTCCGGGACAGGGAATTGGGAAGCTTTCTTT
>TRBJ1-6|many|TRBV12-3/TRBV12-4|NA
CASSLSGRVNSPLHF
TGTGCCAGCAGTTTAAGCGGACGGGTTAATTCACCCCTCCACTTT
>TRBJ2-4|few|TRBV5-1|NA
CASSLTPPWTEAKNIQYF
TGCGCCAGCAGCTTGACTCCCCCATGGACAGAAGCCAAAAACATTCAGTACTTC
>TRBJ2-7|NA|TRBV6-2/TRBV6-3|NA
CASRAVPPLDQYF
TGTGCCAGCAGGGCGGTACCACCTCTCGATCAGTACTTC
>TRBJ1-5|many|TRBV27|NA
CASSPMGDGNQPQHF
TGTGCCAGCAGCCCGATGGGGGATGGCAATCAGCCCCAGCATTTT
>TRBJ1-2|few|TRBV11-2|NA
CASSLNGPGMNYGYTF
TGTGCCAGCAGCTTAAACGGGCCGGGCATGAACTATGGCTACACCTTC
>TRBJ1-2|many|TRBV20-1|NA
CSASRDHYGYTF
TGCAGTGCCTCCAGGGACCACTATGGCTACACCTTC
>TRBJ1-6|many|TRBV7-8|NA
CASSPKPPGGANNSPLHF
TGTGCCAGCAGTCCAAAACCTCCGGGAGGGGCGAATAATTCACCCCTCCACTTT
>TRBJ2-5|many|TRBV20-1|NA
CSATILGRDQETQYF
TGCAGTGCTACCATCCTGGGCAGGGACCAAGAGACCCAGTACTTC
>TRBJ2-2|NA|TRBV11-2|TRBD2
CASRPLAGNTGELFF
TGTGCCAGCAGACCACTAGCGGGGAACACCGGGGAGCTGTTTTTT
>TRBJ2-7|many|TRBV6-1|NA
CASSDPDYEQYF
TGTGCCAGCAGTGACCCTGACTACGAGCAGTACTTC
>TRBJ2-4|few|TRBV4-1|TRBD2
CASSPGLAGPLAKNIQYF
TGCGCCAGCAGCCCGGGGCTAGCGGGGCCACTAGCCAAAAACATTCAGTACTTC
>TRBJ1-6|many|TRBV28|TRBD1
CASRLQDRGYNSPLHF
TGTGCCAGCAGGTTACAGGACAGGGGGTATAATTCACCCCTCCACTTT
>TRBJ1-1|many|TRBV4-1|NA
CASSPRMNTEAFF
TGCGCCAGCAGCCCTCGAATGAACACTGAAGCTTTCTTT
>TRBJ1-2|NA|TRBV18|NA
CASSPRKGPPPFYGYTF
TGTGCCAGCTCACCACGGAAGGGGCCCCCCCCCTTCTATGGCTACACCTTC
>TRBJ1-1|NA|TRBV28|NA
CASSPGHLVAAFF
TGTGCCAGCAGTCCGGGACATCTGGTTGCAGCTTTCTTT
>TRBJ1-5|NA|TRBV6-1|NA
CASSEWSQENQPQHF
TGTGCCAGCAGTGAATGGAGCCAGGAGAATCAGCCCCAGCATTTT
>TRBJ2-7|many|TRBV7-3|NA
CASSLEAGPGYEQYF
TGTGCCAGCAGCTTAGAGGCGGGCCCGGGGTACGAGCAGTACTTC
>TRBJ1-1|many|TRBV20-1|NA
CSARDRGLTKWATEAFF
TGCAGTGCTAGAGATAGGGGACTGACAAAATGGGCCACTGAAGCTTTCTTT
>TRBJ1-6|once|TRBV6-9|NA
CAISEPGGGSPLHF
TGTGCCATCAGTGAACCGGGGGGAGGTTCACCCCTGCACTTT
>TRBJ1-3|many|TRBV12-3/TRBV12-4|NA
CASRPPSYVNSGNTIYF
TGTGCCAGCCGACCCCCATCTTACGTCAACTCTGGAAACACCATATATTTT
>TRBJ2-2|many|TRBV30|NA
CAWRIEAGELFF
TGTGCCTGGAGAATTGAGGCCGGGGAGCTGTTTTTT
>TRBJ1-1|many|TRBV12-3/TRBV12-4|NA
CASSPNGGESEAFF
TGTGCCAGCAGTCCGAACGGGGGCGAGTCTGAAGCTTTCTTT
>TRBJ1-6|few|TRBV2|NA
CASSEGGLNSPLHF
TGTGCCAGCAGTGAGGGGGGATTAAATTCACCCCTCCACTTT
>TRBJ2-4|NA|TRBV7-2|NA
CASSLVSRVDIQYF
TGTGCCAGCAGCTTAGTCTCCAGGGTTGACATTCAGTACTTC
>TRBJ2-7|NA|TRBV12-3/TRBV12-4|TRBD2
CASSLGLAGDLQYF
TGTGCCAGCAGTTTAGGGCTAGCGGGGGACCTGCAGTACTTC
>TRBJ2-5|many|TRBV4-1|TRBD1
CASSREDRGKETQYF
TGCGCCAGCAGCCGTGAGGACAGGGGCAAAGAGACCCAGTACTTC
>TRBJ2-2|many|TRBV11-3|NA
CASSLVAGANTGELFF
TGTGCCAGCAGCTTAGTGGCGGGGGCCAACACCGGGGAGCTGTTTTTT
>TRBJ1-1|many|TRBV12-3/TRBV12-4|NA
CASSFQVNTEAFF
TGTGCCAGCAGTTTCCAAGTGAACACTGAAGCTTTCTTT
>TRBJ2-4|many|TRBV20-1|NA
CSAVDRRVGLNIQYF
TGCAGTGCTGTGGACAGGAGGGTAGGTCTGAACATTCAGTACTTC
>TRBJ2-5|many|TRBV20-1|NA
CSAPPGPQRETQYF
TGCAGTGCTCCTCCGGGTCCCCAGAGAGAGACCCAGTACTTC
>TRBJ2-3|many|TRBV6-5|NA
CASRGTSTDTQYF
TGTGCCAGCAGAGGGACTAGCACAGATACGCAGTATTTT
>TRBJ2-7|many|TRBV2|NA
CASKRVGEQYF
TGTGCCAGCAAGAGGGTCGGTGAGCAGTACTTC